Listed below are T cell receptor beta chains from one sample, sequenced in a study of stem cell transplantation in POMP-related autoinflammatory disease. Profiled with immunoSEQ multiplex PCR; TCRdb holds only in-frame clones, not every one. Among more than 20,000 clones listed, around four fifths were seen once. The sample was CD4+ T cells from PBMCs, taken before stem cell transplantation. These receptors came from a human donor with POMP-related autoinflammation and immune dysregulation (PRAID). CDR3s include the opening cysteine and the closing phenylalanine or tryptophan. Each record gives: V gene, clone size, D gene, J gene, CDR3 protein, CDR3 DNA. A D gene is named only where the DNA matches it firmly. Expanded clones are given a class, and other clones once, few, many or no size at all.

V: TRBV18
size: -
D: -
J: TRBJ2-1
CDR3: CASSPPLQGSYNEQFF
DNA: TGTGCCAGCTCACCACCCTTACAGGGCTCCTACAATGAGCAGTTCTTC

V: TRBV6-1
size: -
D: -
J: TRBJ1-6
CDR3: CASSPDRNSPLHF
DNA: TGTGCCAGCAGCCCCGACAGAAATTCACCCCTCCACTTT

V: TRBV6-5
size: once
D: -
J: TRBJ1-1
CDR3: CASSATGPPEAFF
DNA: TGTGCCAGCAGTGCCACGGGGCCCCCTGAAGCTTTCTTT

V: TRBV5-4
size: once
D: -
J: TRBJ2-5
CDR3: CASSLSGRGRQETQYF
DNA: TGTGCCAGCAGCTTGTCAGGGAGGGGGCGACAAGAGACCCAGTACTTC

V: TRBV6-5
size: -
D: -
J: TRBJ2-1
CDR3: CASRPQGGPSNEQFF
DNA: TGTGCCAGCCGCCCACAGGGAGGGCCATCCAATGAGCAGTTCTTC

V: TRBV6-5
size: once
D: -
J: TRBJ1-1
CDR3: CASSNYRNTEAFF
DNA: TGTGCCAGCAGCAACTACAGGAACACTGAAGCTTTCTTT

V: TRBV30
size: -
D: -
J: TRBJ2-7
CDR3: CAWGRTREQYF
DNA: TGTGCCTGGGGGAGGACTCGCGAGCAGTACTTC

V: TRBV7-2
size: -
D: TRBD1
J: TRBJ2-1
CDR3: CASSLDRVLHEQFF
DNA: TGTGCCAGCAGCTTGGACAGGGTGTTACATGAGCAGTTCTTC

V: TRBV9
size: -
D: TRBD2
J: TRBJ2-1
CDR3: CASSVAGRGTYNEQFF
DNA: TGTGCCAGCAGCGTAGCCGGGAGGGGGACCTACAATGAGCAGTTCTTC

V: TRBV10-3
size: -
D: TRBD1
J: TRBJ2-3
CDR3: CAISETGGQGEDTQYF
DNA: TGTGCCATCAGTGAGACTGGGGGACAGGGGGAAGATACGCAGTATTTT

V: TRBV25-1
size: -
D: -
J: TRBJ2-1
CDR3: CASTPGPTGNEQFF
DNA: TGTGCCAGCACCCCGGGACCCACGGGGAATGAGCAGTTCTTC

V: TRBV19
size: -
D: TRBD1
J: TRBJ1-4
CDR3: CASSIDSPGTGGMPSEKLFF
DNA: TGTGCCAGTAGTATAGATAGCCCCGGGACAGGGGGCATGCCTAGTGAAAAACTGTTTTTT